This TCR beta chain comes out of a study of identical twins. Study-level results: The authors noted that invariant MAIT and iNKT cells could partly confound zero-insertion analyses.

TCRdb passed the 5' RACE reads through MiXCR, listing each CDR3 protein once. The profile covers about 790,000 distinct CDR3 sequences, with approximately 18% appearing a single time and about an eighth taken by the ten largest. In germline, CDR1 is MNHNS, CDR2 SASEGT. This CDR3 region has 13 residues. The V gene lost 8 bases and the J gene lost 9 bases, with 17 bases spanning the gap. All donors comprised healthy Caucasians. This clonotype was seen more than once but under ten times. No antigen is known for it. Separately, the same data were catalogued under a study of T cells expressing NK-cell markers. Turning to that study: Among eight sequenced donors, seven carried HCMV seropositivity while one was seronegative.

This chain joins TRBV6-1 and TRBJ2-1; possible D gene TRBD2, 7 bases. The material sequenced was PBMCs. The clonotype was recovered from a woman aged 18 to 35 in good health. CDR3 in DNA: TGTGCCAGCCAAGGGGGGGCGGTCGGTGAGCAGTTCTTC. Its translation is CASQGGAVGEQFF.